Listed below are T cell receptor beta chains from one sample, sequenced in a study of memory CD4+ T cells and cytomegalovirus serostatus. The protocol was immunoSEQ multiplex PCR, while the TCRdb copy is restricted to in-frame clones and leaves out a portion. The sample lists 64,000 or so clones, about 74% occurring once. Material: memory CD4+ T cells from blood. The receptors shown here come from an adult in good health and CMV-seronegative. CDR3s include the opening cysteine and the closing phenylalanine or tryptophan. Fields, in order: J gene, clone size, V gene, D gene, CDR3 DNA, CDR3 protein. D genes are given only for firm matches. Expanded clones get a size class; other rows say once, few or many, or leave the size out.

TRBJ1-5 few TRBV30 NA TGTGCCTCCGCCCGGGGGGAAAATCAGCCCCAGCATTTT CASARGENQPQHF
TRBJ2-2 NA TRBV11-3 TRBD2 TGTGCCAGCAGCTCGGGGGGGGAAACCGGGGAGCTGTTTTTT CASSSGGETGELFF
TRBJ2-1 NA TRBV29-1 TRBD2 TGCAGCGTCCCCGGGGCTAGCGGGAGGGGTGAGCAGTTCTTC CSVPGASGRGEQFF
TRBJ1-5 NA TRBV7-9 NA TGTGCCAGCAGCGACATCGATCAGCCCCAGCATTTT CASSDIDQPQHF
TRBJ2-1 NA TRBV7-2 NA TGTGCCAGCAGCTTCCGGAGGGACAATGAGCAGTTCTTC CASSFRRDNEQFF
TRBJ1-6 NA TRBV19 NA TGTGCCAGTAGCCCCGGGGTCCTCAATTCACCCCTCCACTTT CASSPGVLNSPLHF
TRBJ2-7 NA TRBV18 TRBD1 TGTGCCAGCTCACTGGGACAGGGATACCAGCAGTACTTC CASSLGQGYQQYF
TRBJ1-1 NA TRBV10-3 NA TGTGCCATCAGTGGGGCGGAGGGCACTGAAGCTTTCTTT CAISGAEGTEAFF
TRBJ1-2 NA TRBV4-3 TRBD1 TGCGCCAGCAGCCAAGACCTAGGGACAGACAACTATGGCTACACCTTC CASSQDLGTDNYGYTF
TRBJ2-5 NA TRBV2 TRBD1 TGTGCCAGCAGTCTAGACAGGGGGCGGGAGACCCAGTACTTC CASSLDRGRETQYF
TRBJ1-1 NA TRBV15 NA TGTGCCACCAGCAGACCTTTGGCACGGCATATGAACACTGAAGCTTTCTTT CATSRPLARHMNTEAFF
TRBJ1-2 NA TRBV5-4 NA TGTGCCAGCAGTCCTATGGAGGGTACCTATGGCTACACCTTC CASSPMEGTYGYTF
TRBJ1-5 few TRBV7-2 TRBD1 TGTGCCAGCCGGGACAGGGGAGGGGGCAATCAGCCCCAGCATTTT CASRDRGGGNQPQHF
TRBJ2-5 once TRBV30 TRBD2 TGTGCCTGGACCTATAGCGGGAGGGCCGGGGAGACCCAGTACTTC CAWTYSGRAGETQYF
TRBJ2-7 few TRBV7-8 TRBD2 TGTGCCAGCAGCTTACGGACTAGCGGTTCCTACGAGCAGTACTTC CASSLRTSGSYEQYF
TRBJ1-4 NA TRBV18 NA TGTGCCAGCTCACGGACCGGACAGAAACTGTTTTTT CASSRTGQKLFF
TRBJ1-5 NA TRBV7-8 TRBD1 TGTGCCAGCAGCTCCGACAGGGCCAATCAGCCCCAGCATTTT CASSSDRANQPQHF
TRBJ1-1 NA TRBV7-7 NA TGTGCTAGCAGCCTAAACAGTTACACTGAAGCTTTCTTT CASSLNSYTEAFF
TRBJ1-1 few TRBV30 TRBD1 TGTGCCGGGACAGGAACTGACTGGACTGAAGCTTTCTTT CAGTGTDWTEAFF
TRBJ2-7 NA TRBV18 TRBD1 TGTGCCAGCTCACCACCGGACAGGGGGTTCTACGAGCAGTACTTC CASSPPDRGFYEQYF
TRBJ2-7 NA TRBV6-1 NA TGTGCCAGCAGTGAAGACAGGGTTTTCCTATCGATGGGCGAGCAGTACTTC CASSEDRVFLSMGEQYF
TRBJ2-5 NA TRBV29-1 TRBD1 TGCAGCGTTGGGGGACAGGGTTGGGAGACCCAGTACTTC CSVGGQGWETQYF
TRBJ1-5 NA TRBV2 NA TGTGCCAGCAGTGCGGGACCTAATCAGCCCCAGCATTTT CASSAGPNQPQHF
TRBJ2-1 NA TRBV29-1 NA TGCAGCGTTGCCCTAAACAATGAGCAGTTCTTC CSVALNNEQFF
TRBJ2-3 few TRBV27 NA TGTGCCAGCAGTTCTACGCCAGATACGCAGTATTTT CASSSTPDTQYF
TRBJ2-7 NA TRBV14 NA TGTGCCAGCAGCCAGGTTAGATACGAGCAGTACTTC CASSQVRYEQYF
TRBJ1-5 NA TRBV5-8 TRBD1 TGTGCCAGCAGCTTTACGGGACAGGGAGGACAGCCCCAGCATTTT CASSFTGQGGQPQHF
TRBJ1-5 NA TRBV5-8 TRBD1 TGTGCCAGCTCCCAACCCCGGACAGGGAGGGGGAGCAATCAGCCCCAGCATTTT CASSQPRTGRGSNQPQHF
TRBJ2-2 NA TRBV11-3 NA TGTGCCAGCAGCTTTCCTAGCACCGGGGAGCTGTTTTTT CASSFPSTGELFF
TRBJ1-1 NA TRBV5-5 TRBD1 TGTGCCAGCAGCAAAACCCGCCGGGACAGGGGAGGGACTGAAGCTTTCTTT CASSKTRRDRGGTEAFF
TRBJ1-2 NA TRBV28 TRBD1 TGTGCCAGCAGTTCCGGACAGGATATTGGCTACACCTTC CASSSGQDIGYTF
TRBJ2-3 once TRBV4-2 TRBD2 TGTGCCAGCAGCCAAGATAGCGGGAGTTATGTTGCAGATACGCAGTATTTT CASSQDSGSYVADTQYF
TRBJ2-1 NA TRBV7-9 TRBD2 TGTGCCAGCAGCTTAGTAGCGGGGGGGCGGGGTGAGCAGTTCTTC CASSLVAGGRGEQFF
TRBJ2-7 NA TRBV6-5 TRBD1 TGTGCCAGCAGGCGGGGACAGGCGTCCTACGAGCAGTACTTC CASRRGQASYEQYF
TRBJ1-2 NA TRBV25-1 TRBD1 TGTGCCAGCAGTGGGGGTTGGACAGGAGCTAACTATGGCTACACCTTC CASSGGWTGANYGYTF
TRBJ1-2 NA TRBV25-1 NA TGTGCCAGCAGTGATCCCGGGGGGGCGGGTGGCTACACCTTC CASSDPGGAGGYTF
TRBJ1-1 NA TRBV2 NA TGTGCCAGCAGTGAAAACGGGGGGAACACTGAAGCTTTCTTT CASSENGGNTEAFF
TRBJ1-6 NA TRBV2 NA TGTGCCAGCAGTGTACAGGGATATGGTGATTCACCCCTCCACTTT CASSVQGYGDSPLHF
TRBJ1-5 NA TRBV7-2 NA TGTGCCAGCAGCTTAGTTGCAGGAAGCAATCAGCCCCAGCATTTT CASSLVAGSNQPQHF
TRBJ1-4 NA TRBV2 NA TGTGCCAGCATCTTACTCCGGGACTTAAAGGAAAAACTGTTTTTT CASILLRDLKEKLFF